These 23 T cell receptor beta chains originate from one sample sequenced in a study of shared clonotypes between healthy human individuals. Measured with immunoSEQ multiplex PCR; TCRdb has only the in-frame clones, and not every one. The repertoire holds about 300,000 clones, with around 74% as singletons. Sequencing was carried out using memory CD4+ T cells sorted from blood. Subset: CD45RA-negative fraction. All receptors come from a man under 40 in good health.

The genes are TRBV29-1 and TRBJ2-7; 7 nucleotides agree with TRBD2. V shed 3 bases and J 5 bases; nucleotides not matched to a gene: 4. The CDR3 loop spans 12 amino acids. Germline assignment: CDR1 SQVTM and CDR2 ANQGSEA. The CDR3 loop is CSVEGGSDEQYF. DNA for the CDR3: TGCAGCGTTGAGGGAGGGTCTGACGAGCAGTACTTC.

The chain has TRBV25-1 and TRBJ2-5; the D call may be TRBD1 or TRBD2 (5 bases each). Germline lookup yields CDR1 MGHDK and CDR2 SYGVNS. The CDR3 loop spans 15 amino acids. V was clipped by 6 bases and J by 1 base, with 15 bases between them. The CDR3 loop reads CASSIDRGPQETQYF. In DNA form, the CDR3 reads TGTGCCAGCAGCATAGATAGGGGACCCCAAGAGACCCAGTACTTC.

The CDR3 bases are TGTGCCAGCAGCTTTCCCCGGACTAGCGGACAAGAGACCCAGTACTTC. Its translation: CASSFPRTSGQETQYF. This sequence joins TRBV7-6 and TRBJ2-5, with TRBD2 matching over 10 bases. Germline trimming cut 3 bases from V and 2 bases from J; bases unmatched to any gene: 6. CDR1 and CDR2 (germline): SGHVS, FNYEAQ. The CDR3 runs 16 residues.

The chain recombines TRBV5-1 with TRBJ2-7; maybe TRBD1 (6 bases). Germline V gene sequence: CDR1 SGHRS, CDR2 YFSETQ. V shed 0 bases and J shed 4 bases, with 17 bases lying between them. The CDR3 is 16 residues long. The CDR3 nucleotides are TGCGCCAGCAGCTTGGCCAGTTCAGGGGTCGGTTACGAGCAGTACTTC. Protein product: CASSLASSGVGYEQYF.

This clone appeared a few times. Distinct nucleotide sequences in the sample also encode this CDR3. This chain links TRBV18 with TRBJ2-7, with a weak D call TRBD1 (5 bases). Trimming removed 2 bases from V and 2 bases from J, with 7 bases in between. Germline lookup yields CDR1 KGHSH and CDR2 LQKENI. The CDR3 is made up of 13 amino acids. CDR3 residues: CASSPAGPYEQYF. The CDR3 nucleotides read TGTGCCAGCTCACCAGCAGGGCCCTACGAGCAGTACTTC. Looking up the rest from reference TRBV18 and TRBJ2-7 gives the full variable domain: NAGVMQNPRHLVRRRGQEARLRCSPMKGHSHVYWYRQLPEEGLKFMVYLQKENIIDESGMPKERFSAEFPKEGPSILRIQQVVRGDSAAYFCASSPAGPYEQYFGPGTRLTVT.

The table lists this clone with a count of one. The V gene is TRBV11-2, the J gene TRBJ2-3; 9 nucleotides agree with TRBD2. This CDR3 has 15 amino acids. Germline CDR1 reads SGHAT; CDR2 reads FQNNGV. V lost 4 bases and J lost 3; bases outside the gene matches: 5. Here the CDR3 reads CASSWSTSGTDTQYF. Here the CDR3 DNA reads TGTGCCAGCAGCTGGTCGACTAGCGGTACAGATACGCAGTATTTT. The variable domain in full, with the rest retrieved from reference TRBV11-2 and TRBJ2-3, is EAGVAQSPRYKIIEKRQSVAFWCNPISGHATLYWYQQILGQGPKLLIQFQNNGVVDDSQLPKDRFSAERLKGVDSTLKIQPAKLEDSAVYLCASSWSTSGTDTQYFGPGTRLTVL.

The J gene is TRBJ2-2, the V gene TRBV11-3, with 10 bases matching TRBD2. Germline V CDR1 and CDR2: SGHNT, YENEEA. With V trimmed by 5 bases and J by 0 bases, 6 bases remained unmatched. The CDR3 is 17 residues long. The CDR3 DNA reads as TGTGCCAGCAGCCCAAGAGGGACTAGCGCGAACACCGGGGAGCTGTTTTTT. Translating gives CASSPRGTSANTGELFF.

This clone was recorded only once. V gene TRBV9 combines with J gene TRBJ2-7, with TRBD2 matching 7 bases. V shed 4 bases and J 0 bases; nucleotides not matched to a gene: 7. Per the germline V gene, CDR1 is SGDLS and CDR2 is YYNGEE. The CDR3 loop spans 15 amino acids. In DNA, the CDR3 is TGTGCCAGCAGCCCCTGGGGGGGGAGCTCCTACGAGCAGTACTTC. It yields the protein CASSPWGGSSYEQYF.

This clone was recorded only once. The chain carries TRBV20-1 and TRBJ1-5; D ambiguous. Germline CDR1 reads DFQATT; CDR2 reads SNEGSKA (reference sequence). Trimming removed 5 bases from V and 7 bases from J, with 9 bases in between. The CDR3 has 11 residues. This chain's CDR3 is CSAGNLQPQHF. The DNA of the CDR3 is TGCAGTGCTGGAAATTTGCAGCCCCAGCATTTT.

This chain connects TRBV27 to TRBJ2-7; D gene uncertain. The CDR3 loop spans 13 amino acids. Germline assignment: CDR1 MNHEY and CDR2 SMNVEV (reference sequence). V was trimmed by 5 bases and J by 2 bases, leaving 10 bases between them. Here the CDR3 reads CASSQLMPYEQYF. The DNA of the CDR3 is TGTGCCAGCAGTCAACTGATGCCCTACGAGCAGTACTTC.

This rearrangement joins TRBV13 to TRBJ2-7; D gene ambiguous. Trimming pared 5 bases from V and 5 bases from J, leaving 7 bases between. Germline V gene data show CDR1 as PRHDT and CDR2 as FYEKMQ (reference sequence). The CDR3 length is 11 residues. The DNA for the CDR3 is TGTGCCAGCAGCCTAACCCACGAGCAGTACTTC. It specifies CASSLTHEQYF.

The rearrangement uses TRBV19 and TRBJ1-5; tentatively, D is TRBD1 (6 bases). The CDR3 sequence is 16 residues long. V gave up 5 bases and J gave up 3 bases, with 17 bases separating them. Germline-derived CDR1 and CDR2 are LNHDA and SQIVND (reference sequence). CDR3 region: CASSGVRQGNNQPQHF. CDR3 coding DNA: TGTGCCAGTAGTGGGGTTCGGCAGGGGAACAATCAGCCCCAGCATTTT. The complete variable domain, with remaining parts taken from reference TRBV19 and TRBJ1-5, reads DGGITQSPKYLFRKEGQNVTLSCEQNLNHDAMYWYRQDPGQGLRLIYYSQIVNDFQKGDIAEGYSVSREKKESFPLTVTSAQKNPTAFYLCASSGVRQGNNQPQHFGDGTRLSIL.

The chain joins TRBV20-1 to TRBJ2-7; D ambiguous. The CDR3 spans 11 residues. The V gene lost 3 bases and the J gene lost 5 bases, with 8 bases spanning the gap. Germline V lookup: CDR1 DFQATT, CDR2 SNEGSKA (reference sequence). The CDR3 nucleotides are TGCAGTGCTAGTCCCAAACACGAGCAGTACTTC. It specifies CSASPKHEQYF.

The rearrangement joins TRBV15 to TRBJ2-7; D possibly matches TRBD1 or TRBD2 (5 bases each). The CDR3 contains 12 residues. Trimming removed 8 bases from V and 2 bases from J, with 10 bases in between. The germline V gene has CDR1 LNHNV and CDR2 YYDKDF (reference sequence). The CDR3 loop is CATGTQPYEQYF. The CDR3 DNA sequence: TGTGCCACCGGGACCCAGCCCTACGAGCAGTACTTC.

V usage is TRBV29-1 and J usage is TRBJ2-3; D is perhaps TRBD1 (6 bases). Trimming removed 4 bases at V and 1 base at J, with 18 bases between. Germline V lookup: CDR1 SQVTM, CDR2 ANQGSEA. This CDR3 region has 16 residues. CDR3 sequence reads: CSVAAGTPRGTDTQYF. In DNA form, the CDR3 reads TGCAGCGTTGCTGCCGGGACACCGAGGGGCACAGATACGCAGTATTTT.

The V call is TRBV11-3, the J call TRBJ2-1, with 7 bases fitting TRBD2. Germline trimming cut 3 bases from V and 7 bases from J; bases unmatched to any gene: 6. Germline assignment: CDR1 SGHNT and CDR2 YENEEA. This CDR3 has 14 residues. The chain's CDR3 is CASSLGLPPNEQFF. CDR3 DNA: TGTGCCAGCAGCTTGGGACTACCCCCTAATGAGCAGTTCTTC.

On this clone itself: A much larger clone differs by one base, so this may be a read error. This sample also contains other DNA sequences that code for the same CDR3. The V gene is TRBV5-1, the J gene TRBJ2-2, with 7 bases identical to TRBD1. This CDR3 has 15 residues. Looked up from germline, CDR1 is SGHRS and CDR2 is YFSETQ. The CDR3: CASSLGTGHTGELFF. The CDR3 DNA reads as TGCGCCAGCAGCTTGGGGACAGGCCACACCGGGGAACTGTTTTTT. The variable domain in full, completed from reference TRBV5-1 and TRBJ2-2, reads KAGVTQTPRYLIKTRGQQVTLSCSPISGHRSVSWYQQTPGQGLQFLFEYFSETQRNKGNFPGRFSGRQFSNSRSEMNVSTLELGDSALYLCASSLGTGHTGELFFGEGSRLTVL.

The chain combines TRBV11-2 with TRBJ1-2; D is perhaps TRBD1 (6 bases). CDR3 length: 14 residues. Germline V gene data show CDR1 as SGHAT and CDR2 as FQNNGV. V dropped 1 base and J dropped 5 bases, with 11 bases sitting between them. CDR3 nucleotide sequence: TGTGCCAGCAGCTTAGGTGGGACACAGTATGGCTACACCTTC. Translated: CASSLGGTQYGYTF. The full variable domain, its missing parts supplied by reference TRBV11-2 and TRBJ1-2, is EAGVAQSPRYKIIEKRQSVAFWCNPISGHATLYWYQQILGQGPKLLIQFQNNGVVDDSQLPKDRFSAERLKGVDSTLKIQPAKLEDSAVYLCASSLGGTQYGYTFGSGTRLTVV.

The chain joins TRBV28 to TRBJ2-2; D uncertain. The CDR3 consists of 14 residues. Germline CDR1 is MDHEN and CDR2 is SYDVKM. Trimming cost V 7 bases and J 5 bases, with 14 bases left between them. CDR3 in DNA: TGTGCCAGCATAAGTCCGGAGACTACCGGGGAGCTGTTTTTT. Translation gives CASISPETTGELFF.

The chain couples TRBV7-8 to TRBJ2-7; 13 positions match TRBD2. Germline V CDR1 and CDR2: SGHVS, FQNEAQ. This CDR3 has 16 amino acids. J lost 4 bases, V lost 1 base, and 4 bases had no gene match. The CDR3 protein is CASSLGLAGGKYEQYF. Written as DNA, the CDR3 is TGTGCCAGCAGCTTAGGACTAGCGGGAGGAAAATACGAGCAGTACTTC.

This clone came up a few times. The rearrangement links TRBV28 to TRBJ2-7, with 9 bases aligning to TRBD1. With V trimmed by 3 bases and J by 2 bases, 8 bases remained unmatched. The CDR3 loop spans 16 amino acids. CDR1 is MDHEN and CDR2 is SYDVKM in the germline V gene. This CDR3 is CASSFNRGPPTYEQYF. In DNA form, the CDR3 reads TGTGCCAGCAGTTTTAACAGGGGGCCCCCTACCTACGAGCAGTACTTC.

Notes on this clone: A read error is possible here, since a much larger clone lies one base away. The same CDR3 is also encoded by other DNA sequences in this sample. This chain links TRBV7-9 with TRBJ2-7; the match to TRBD2 covers 7 bases. V lost 5 bases to trimming and J lost 7 bases; unmatched junction nucleotides: 8. The CDR3 loop spans 13 amino acids. Germline CDR1 SEHNR, CDR2 FQNEAQ (reference sequence). Written as DNA, the CDR3 is TGTGCCAGCAGCCGCAGCGGGCGGGGGGAGCAGTACTTC. Encoded protein: CASSRSGRGEQYF. Variable domain in full (rest from reference TRBV7-9 and TRBJ2-7): DTGVSQNPRHKITKRGQNVTFRCDPISEHNRLYWYRQTLGQGPEFLTYFQNEAQLEKSRLLSDRFSAERPKGSFSTLEIQRTEQGDSAMYLCASSRSGRGEQYFGPGTRLTVT.

The rearrangement uses TRBV5-4 and TRBJ1-2; no clear D gene. With 3 bases removed from V and 4 bases from J, the gap between germline ends came to 10 bases. The CDR3 length is 13 residues. Germline values: CDR1 SGHNT, CDR2 YYREEE (reference sequence). This CDR3 is CASSSNSGYGYTF. The CDR3 DNA reads TGTGCCAGCAGCTCAAACTCGGGCTATGGCTACACCTTC.